This TCR beta chain was recorded in a study of blood T cell repertoires in COVID-19. Seattle-derived patients entered the study during active infection and were followed longitudinally. Germline lookup yields CDR1 SGHDN and CDR2 FVKESK. V lost 3 bases and J lost 5; bases outside the gene matches: 22. CDR3 length: 21 amino acids. Libraries were prepared by immunoSEQ multiplex PCR; TCRdb keeps only in-frame clonotypes and omits some of them. Of over 200,000 clones in the sample, 85% to 90% were seen once. This clonotype was sampled from a man between 45 and 60 years old with COVID-19, enrolled during active disease. Material for sequencing was peripheral blood. The rearrangement joins TRBV14 to TRBJ2-2; 9 bases map to TRBD2. The CDR3 loop reads CASSQLSDDGSGRLGTGELFF. CDR3 bases: TGTGCCAGCAGCCAGCTTTCCGACGATGGTAGCGGGAGATTAGGGACCGGGGAGCTGTTTTTT.